This T cell receptor beta chain was sequenced during a study of T cells in Graves' hyperthyroidism and ophthalmopathy. CDR3 length: 14 amino acids. V shed 2 bases, J shed 7 bases, and the junction held 7 bases outside the gene matches. Germline CDR1 SGHTA, CDR2 FQGNSA. Diagnoses rested on clinical symptoms, serum thyroxine and TRAb, thyroid ultrasound and orbital computed tomography. The authors took PBMCs from roughly 10 ml fresh peripheral blood. This clonotype was picked up many times. Amplification of TCR beta CDR3 regions used RNA as the template. The primer set for the first-round RT-PCR of the TCR CDR3 was HTBI. Each CDR3 protein gets one entry after TCRdb re-called the multiplex PCR reads with MiXCR. The sample has fewer than 900,000 distinct CDR3 sequences, over 15% seen once.

This receptor was obtained from a woman aged 45-60 years with Graves' hyperthyroidism that later progressed to Graves' ophthalmopathy. This chain joins TRBV7-2 and TRBJ1-2; 7 bases align to TRBD1. Sequencing used blood. The CDR3 coding sequence is TGTGCCAGCAGCTTAATCGAGGGGGCACCTGGCTACACCTTC. Its translation: CASSLIEGAPGYTF.